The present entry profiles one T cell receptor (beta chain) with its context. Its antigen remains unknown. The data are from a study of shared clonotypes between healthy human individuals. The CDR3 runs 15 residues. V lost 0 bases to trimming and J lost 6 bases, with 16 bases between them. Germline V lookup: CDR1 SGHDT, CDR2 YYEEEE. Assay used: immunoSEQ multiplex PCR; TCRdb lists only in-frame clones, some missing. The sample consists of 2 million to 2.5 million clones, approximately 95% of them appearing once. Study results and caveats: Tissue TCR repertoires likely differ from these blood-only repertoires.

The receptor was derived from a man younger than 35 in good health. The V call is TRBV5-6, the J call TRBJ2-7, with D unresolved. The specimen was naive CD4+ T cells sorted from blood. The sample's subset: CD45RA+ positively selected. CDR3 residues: CASSLVPEILGEQYF. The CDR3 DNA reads TGTGCCAGCAGCTTGGTGCCTGAAATCCTGGGCGAGCAGTACTTC.